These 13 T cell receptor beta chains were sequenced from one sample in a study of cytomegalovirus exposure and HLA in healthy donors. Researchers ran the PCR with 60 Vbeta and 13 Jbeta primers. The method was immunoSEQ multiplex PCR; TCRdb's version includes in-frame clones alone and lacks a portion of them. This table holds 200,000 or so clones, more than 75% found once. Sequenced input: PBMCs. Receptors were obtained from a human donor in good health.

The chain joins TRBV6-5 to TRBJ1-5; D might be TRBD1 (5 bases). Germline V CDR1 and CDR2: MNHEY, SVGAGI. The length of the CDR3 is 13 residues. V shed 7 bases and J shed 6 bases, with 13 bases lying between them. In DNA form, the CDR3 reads TGTGCCAGCAAGGGAGGGGTCGGTCAGCCCCAGCATTTT. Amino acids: CASKGGVGQPQHF.

Here the CDR3 reads CASSPLTGGLRETQYF. Written as DNA, the CDR3 is TGTGCCAGCTCACCCCTGACAGGGGGCCTGAGAGAGACCCAGTACTTC. The J gene is TRBJ2-5, the V gene TRBV18; TRBD1 agrees at 10 bases. V lost 3 bases and J lost 4; bases outside the gene matches: 8. Germline-derived CDR1 and CDR2 are KGHSH and LQKENI. The CDR3 consists of 16 residues.

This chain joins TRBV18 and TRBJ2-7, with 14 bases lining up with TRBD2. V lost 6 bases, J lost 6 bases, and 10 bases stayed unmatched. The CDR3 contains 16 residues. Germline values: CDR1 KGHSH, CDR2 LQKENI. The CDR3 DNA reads TGTGCCAGCTCCCAGACTAGCGGGAGGGCCAGGCGCGAGCAGTACTTC. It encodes CASSQTSGRARREQYF.

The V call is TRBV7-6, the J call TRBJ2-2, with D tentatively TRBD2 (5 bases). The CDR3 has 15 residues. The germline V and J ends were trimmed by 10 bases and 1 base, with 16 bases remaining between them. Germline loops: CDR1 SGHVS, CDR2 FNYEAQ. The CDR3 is CATKKGSENTGELFF. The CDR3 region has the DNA TGTGCCACCAAAAAGGGTAGCGAGAACACCGGGGAGCTGTTTTTT.

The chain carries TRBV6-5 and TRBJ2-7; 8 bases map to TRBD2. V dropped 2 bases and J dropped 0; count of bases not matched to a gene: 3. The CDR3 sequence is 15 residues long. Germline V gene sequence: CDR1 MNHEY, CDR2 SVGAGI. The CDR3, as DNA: TGTGCCAGCAGTTACGCCACTAGCGGCTCCTACGAGCAGTACTTC. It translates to CASSYATSGSYEQYF.

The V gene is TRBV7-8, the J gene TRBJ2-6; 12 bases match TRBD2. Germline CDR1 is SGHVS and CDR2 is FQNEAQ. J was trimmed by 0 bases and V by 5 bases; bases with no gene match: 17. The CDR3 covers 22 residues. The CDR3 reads CASSANRVPGLAGVSGANVLTF. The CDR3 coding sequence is TGTGCCAGCAGCGCCAACAGGGTGCCGGGACTAGCGGGCGTCTCTGGGGCCAACGTCCTGACTTTC.

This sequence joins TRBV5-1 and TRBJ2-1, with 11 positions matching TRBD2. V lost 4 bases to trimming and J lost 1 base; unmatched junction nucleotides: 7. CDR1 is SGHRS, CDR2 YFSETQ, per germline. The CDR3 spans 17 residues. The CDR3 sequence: CASSQLAGGPSYNEQFF. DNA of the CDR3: TGCGCCAGCAGCCAATTAGCGGGAGGGCCGTCCTACAATGAGCAGTTCTTC.

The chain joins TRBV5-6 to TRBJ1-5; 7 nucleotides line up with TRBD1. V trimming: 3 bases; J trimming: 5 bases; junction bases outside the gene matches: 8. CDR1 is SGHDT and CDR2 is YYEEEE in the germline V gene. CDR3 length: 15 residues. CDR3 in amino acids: CASSWGQGVDQPQHF. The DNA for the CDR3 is TGTGCCAGCAGCTGGGGTCAGGGGGTAGATCAGCCCCAGCATTTT.

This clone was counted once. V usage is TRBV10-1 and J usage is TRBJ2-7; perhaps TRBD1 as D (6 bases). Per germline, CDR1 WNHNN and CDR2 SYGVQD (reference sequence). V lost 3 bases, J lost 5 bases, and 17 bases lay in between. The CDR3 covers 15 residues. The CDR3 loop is CASSEGITGNDEQYF. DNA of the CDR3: TGCGCCAGCAGTGAAGGGATCACAGGGAACGACGAGCAGTACTTC.

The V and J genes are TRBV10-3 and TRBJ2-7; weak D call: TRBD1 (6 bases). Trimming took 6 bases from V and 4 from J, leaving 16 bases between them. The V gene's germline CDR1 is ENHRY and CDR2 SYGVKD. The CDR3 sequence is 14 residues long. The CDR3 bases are TGTGCCATCAGGGGGACAACGAGAGAGTACGAGCAGTACTTC. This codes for CAIRGTTREYEQYF.

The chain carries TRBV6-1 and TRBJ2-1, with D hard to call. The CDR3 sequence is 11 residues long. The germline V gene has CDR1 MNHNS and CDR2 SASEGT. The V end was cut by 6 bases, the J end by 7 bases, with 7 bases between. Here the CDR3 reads CASRFENEQFF. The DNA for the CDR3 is TGTGCCAGCAGGTTCGAGAATGAGCAGTTCTTC.

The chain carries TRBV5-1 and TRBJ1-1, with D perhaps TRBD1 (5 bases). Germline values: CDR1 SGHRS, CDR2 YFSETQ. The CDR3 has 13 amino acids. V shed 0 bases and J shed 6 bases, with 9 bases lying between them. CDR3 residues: CASSLEGRAEAFF. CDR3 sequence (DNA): TGCGCCAGCAGCTTGGAGGGGAGGGCTGAAGCTTTCTTT.

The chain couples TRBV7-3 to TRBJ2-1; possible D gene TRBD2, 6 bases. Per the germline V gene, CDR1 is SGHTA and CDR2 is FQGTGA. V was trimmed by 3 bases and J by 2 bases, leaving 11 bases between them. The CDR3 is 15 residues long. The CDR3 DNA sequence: TGTGCCAGCAGCTTGGGGGGTACCCCCTACAATGAGCAGTTCTTC. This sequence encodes CASSLGGTPYNEQFF.